Listed below are T cell receptor beta chains from one sample, sequenced in a study of blood T cell repertoires in COVID-19. Sequencing was performed with immunoSEQ multiplex PCR; in TCRdb, only in-frame clones are kept and a portion is missing. In the table there are 35,000 to 50,000 clones, roughly 88% of which are singletons. Specimen: peripheral blood. These receptors came from a human donor in a cohort sampled during active COVID-19. Each CDR3 is given with its conserved first and last residue. A D gene is named only where the DNA matches it firmly. Not every row has a clone size; where given, it reads once, few, many or a size class.

J gene: TRBJ2-2; clone size: .; D gene: TRBD2; V gene: TRBV24-1; CDR3 protein: CATSDPSVLAANTGELFF; CDR3 DNA: TGTGCCACCAGTGACCCCTCTGTACTAGCGGCGAACACCGGGGAGCTGTTTTTT
J gene: TRBJ2-1; clone size: .; D gene: TRBD2; V gene: TRBV4-1; CDR3 protein: CASSQDGSQRGGNEQFF; CDR3 DNA: TGCGCCAGCAGCCAAGATGGGAGCCAGCGGGGGGGCAATGAGCAGTTCTTC
J gene: TRBJ1-5; clone size: .; D gene: .; V gene: TRBV5-6; CDR3 protein: CASSSFRQRNQPQHF; CDR3 DNA: TGTGCCAGCAGTTCCTTCCGACAGCGCAATCAGCCCCAGCATTTT
J gene: TRBJ2-3; clone size: .; D gene: TRBD2; V gene: TRBV6-1; CDR3 protein: CASSEAAGGLDTQYF; CDR3 DNA: TGTGCCAGCAGTGAAGCAGCGGGGGGGCTGGATACGCAGTATTTT
J gene: TRBJ2-6; clone size: .; D gene: TRBD1; V gene: TRBV28; CDR3 protein: CASSGTAGANVLTF; CDR3 DNA: TGTGCCAGCAGCGGGACAGCTGGGGCCAACGTCCTGACTTTC
J gene: TRBJ1-3; clone size: .; D gene: TRBD1; V gene: TRBV9; CDR3 protein: CASSVDRDRGNTIYF; CDR3 DNA: TGTGCCAGCAGCGTGGACCGGGACAGGGGAAACACCATATATTTT
J gene: TRBJ2-1; clone size: once; D gene: TRBD2; V gene: TRBV5-1; CDR3 protein: CASSLALAGAGNEQFF; CDR3 DNA: TGCGCCAGCAGCTTGGCCTTAGCGGGTGCGGGCAATGAGCAGTTCTTC
J gene: TRBJ2-4; clone size: .; D gene: .; V gene: TRBV10-1; CDR3 protein: CASSDGGTKNIQYF; CDR3 DNA: TGCGCCAGCAGTGACGGGGGAACCAAAAACATTCAGTACTTC
J gene: TRBJ2-7; clone size: .; D gene: TRBD1; V gene: TRBV29-1; CDR3 protein: CSGGRGPSYEQYF; CDR3 DNA: TGCAGCGGAGGAAGGGGGCCCTCCTACGAGCAGTACTTC
J gene: TRBJ2-2; clone size: once; D gene: TRBD2; V gene: TRBV7-2; CDR3 protein: CASNLGGAGELFF; CDR3 DNA: TGTGCCAGCAACCTCGGGGGGGCCGGGGAGCTGTTTTTT
J gene: TRBJ2-1; clone size: .; D gene: TRBD2; V gene: TRBV5-1; CDR3 protein: CASSPTSGGAYNEQFF; CDR3 DNA: TGCGCCAGCAGCCCGACTAGCGGGGGAGCTTACAATGAGCAGTTCTTC
J gene: TRBJ1-1; clone size: .; D gene: TRBD1; V gene: TRBV5-1; CDR3 protein: CASSLDRGGTEAFF; CDR3 DNA: TGCGCCAGCAGCCTTGACAGGGGAGGTACTGAAGCTTTCTTT
J gene: TRBJ2-7; clone size: once; D gene: .; V gene: TRBV15; CDR3 protein: CATSRAGHLYEQYF; CDR3 DNA: TGTGCCACCAGCAGAGCGGGACATCTCTACGAGCAGTACTTC
J gene: TRBJ1-6; clone size: .; D gene: .; V gene: TRBV2; CDR3 protein: CASSVALRNNSPLHF; CDR3 DNA: TGTGCCAGCAGTGTCGCTTTGAGAAATAATTCACCCCTCCACTTT
J gene: TRBJ2-7; clone size: .; D gene: TRBD2; V gene: TRBV7-2; CDR3 protein: CASSLATSGGAHEQYF; CDR3 DNA: TGTGCCAGCAGCTTAGCAACTAGCGGGGGGGCCCACGAGCAGTACTTC